The rows below give T cell receptor beta chains drawn from one sample of a study of T cell responses to AZD1222 COVID-19 vaccine. TCRdb's table, derived via immunoSEQ multiplex PCR, lists solely in-frame clones and lacks some. The sample holds some 150,000 clones, 92% seen once. This specimen was peripheral blood, taken 28 days after the second AZD1222 dose. The receptors come from an adult who received the AZD1222 COVID-19 vaccine. The conserved cysteine and the conserved F or W are not part of the CDR3 here. Fields, in order: V gene, J gene, CDR3 protein.

V gene: TRBV19; J gene: TRBJ1-6; CDR3 protein: ASGSRGQGLNSPLH
V gene: TRBV15; J gene: TRBJ2-1; CDR3 protein: ATSRAGPSGMEQF
V gene: TRBV19; J gene: TRBJ1-5; CDR3 protein: ASSIGTYQPQH
V gene: TRBV14; J gene: TRBJ2-4; CDR3 protein: ASSQGLAGLAKNIQY
V gene: TRBV6-5; J gene: TRBJ1-1; CDR3 protein: ASRDRGTEAF
V gene: TRBV18; J gene: TRBJ1-5; CDR3 protein: ASSKQGSNQPQH
V gene: TRBV4-3; J gene: TRBJ2-3; CDR3 protein: ASSQEGSLTSTDTQY
V gene: TRBV28; J gene: TRBJ1-1; CDR3 protein: ASSTGGLGTEAF
V gene: TRBV29-1; J gene: TRBJ2-7; CDR3 protein: SVLAPNYEQY
V gene: TRBV28; J gene: TRBJ1-1; CDR3 protein: ASRSGAENTEAF
V gene: TRBV2; J gene: TRBJ1-4; CDR3 protein: ASSGVAAPNEKLF
V gene: TRBV18; J gene: TRBJ2-6; CDR3 protein: ASSFGFSGANVLT
V gene: TRBV14; J gene: TRBJ2-1; CDR3 protein: ASSQELGTVYNEQF
V gene: TRBV28; J gene: TRBJ2-3; CDR3 protein: ASKKGGSTDTQY
V gene: TRBV28; J gene: TRBJ1-5; CDR3 protein: ASSLDRRDQPQH
V gene: TRBV19; J gene: TRBJ2-3; CDR3 protein: ASSPPRHSSDTQY
V gene: TRBV6-2/TRBV6-3; J gene: TRBJ2-3; CDR3 protein: ASSVGTSGPDTQY
V gene: TRBV5-4; J gene: TRBJ1-3; CDR3 protein: ASSMDRAGNTIY
V gene: TRBV28; J gene: TRBJ1-5; CDR3 protein: ASTPGGRGSNQPQH
V gene: TRBV5-6; J gene: TRBJ2-4; CDR3 protein: ASSLEREGTYY
V gene: TRBV28; J gene: TRBJ2-7; CDR3 protein: ASSRGQTSYEQY
V gene: TRBV10-1; J gene: TRBJ2-5; CDR3 protein: ASSPRTSGRAAETQY
V gene: TRBV19; J gene: TRBJ1-5; CDR3 protein: ASSMTSRNQPQH
V gene: TRBV27; J gene: TRBJ1-6; CDR3 protein: ASSFGQGKDSPLH
V gene: TRBV5-1; J gene: TRBJ2-1; CDR3 protein: ASSLAGMNNEQF
V gene: TRBV9; J gene: TRBJ2-2; CDR3 protein: ASSVSGTNTGELF
V gene: TRBV19; J gene: TRBJ1-2; CDR3 protein: ASSIPGGGRNYGYT